This T cell receptor beta chain is from a study of T cell responses to AZD1222 COVID-19 vaccine. Whole-study context: Second-dose timings of about 4 or about 12 weeks were pooled. Findings of the study overall: The study identified only six AZD1222 recipients as seropositive at baseline. Only after the peak T cell response were repertoires sampled.

As for this clone: What it binds is not known.

Repertoires were generated with immunoSEQ multiplex PCR, while TCRdb's copy carries only in-frame clones and drops some. The data show 110,000 to 150,000 clones, approximately 93% seen once. The V gene lost 4 bases and the J gene lost 0 bases, with 8 bases spanning the gap. Germline V gene data show CDR1 as SGHNT and CDR2 as YYREEE (reference sequence). This CDR3 is 14 amino acids long. Sequenced material: peripheral blood, taken on day 0 of AZD1222 vaccination. J is TRBJ1-3 and V is TRBV5-4; D remains unclear. The sequence came from an adult in good health. CDR3 DNA: TGTGCCAGCAGCCAAGTGGGCTCTGGAAACACCATATATTTT. This codes for CASSQVGSGNTIYF.